A few counts support the clone carrying this T cell receptor (beta chain). Its antigen is not known. MiXCR was run by TCRdb on the 5' RACE reads, yielding one entry per CDR3 protein. The top ten hold approximately 2.9% of the sample, which has fewer than 500,000 distinct CDR3 sequences, more than 20% seen once. This sample was included in a study of identical twins. Study findings and constraints: For zero-insertion analyses, partial confounding could come from invariant MAIT and iNKT cells. For out-of-frame beta sequences, excess twin sharing was weaker. With abundant cord blood beta clonotypes, insertions were fewer; memory repertoires showed no such pattern.

Germline loops: CDR1 MNHNS, CDR2 SASEGT. This CDR3 contains 14 residues. Germline trimming cut 5 bases from V and 0 bases from J; bases unmatched to any gene: 3. This same sample was also taken into another study, of T cells expressing NK-cell markers.

Sequencing used CD4+ T cells sorted from blood. The chain links TRBV6-1 to TRBJ1-2; 7 positions match TRBD1. This TCR was sampled from a woman between 18 and 29 years old in good health. The CDR3 DNA follows: TGTGCCAGCAGTACCGGGACAGCTAACTATGGCTACACCTTC. It encodes CASSTGTANYGYTF.